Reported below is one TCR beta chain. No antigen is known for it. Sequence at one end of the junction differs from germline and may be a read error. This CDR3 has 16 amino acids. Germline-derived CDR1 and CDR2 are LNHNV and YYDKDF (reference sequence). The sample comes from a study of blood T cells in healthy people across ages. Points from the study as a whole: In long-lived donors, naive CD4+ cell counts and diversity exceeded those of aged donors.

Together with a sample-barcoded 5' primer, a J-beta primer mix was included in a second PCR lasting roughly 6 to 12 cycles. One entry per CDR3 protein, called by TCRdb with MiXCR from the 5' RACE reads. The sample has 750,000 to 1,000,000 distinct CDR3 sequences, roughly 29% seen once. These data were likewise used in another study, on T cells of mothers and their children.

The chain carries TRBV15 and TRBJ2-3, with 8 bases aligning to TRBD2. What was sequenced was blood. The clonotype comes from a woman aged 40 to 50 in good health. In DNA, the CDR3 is TGTGCCACCAACAGAGACGATCCTGCGGGGGGAGATACGCAGTATTTT. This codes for CATNRDDPAGGDTQYF.